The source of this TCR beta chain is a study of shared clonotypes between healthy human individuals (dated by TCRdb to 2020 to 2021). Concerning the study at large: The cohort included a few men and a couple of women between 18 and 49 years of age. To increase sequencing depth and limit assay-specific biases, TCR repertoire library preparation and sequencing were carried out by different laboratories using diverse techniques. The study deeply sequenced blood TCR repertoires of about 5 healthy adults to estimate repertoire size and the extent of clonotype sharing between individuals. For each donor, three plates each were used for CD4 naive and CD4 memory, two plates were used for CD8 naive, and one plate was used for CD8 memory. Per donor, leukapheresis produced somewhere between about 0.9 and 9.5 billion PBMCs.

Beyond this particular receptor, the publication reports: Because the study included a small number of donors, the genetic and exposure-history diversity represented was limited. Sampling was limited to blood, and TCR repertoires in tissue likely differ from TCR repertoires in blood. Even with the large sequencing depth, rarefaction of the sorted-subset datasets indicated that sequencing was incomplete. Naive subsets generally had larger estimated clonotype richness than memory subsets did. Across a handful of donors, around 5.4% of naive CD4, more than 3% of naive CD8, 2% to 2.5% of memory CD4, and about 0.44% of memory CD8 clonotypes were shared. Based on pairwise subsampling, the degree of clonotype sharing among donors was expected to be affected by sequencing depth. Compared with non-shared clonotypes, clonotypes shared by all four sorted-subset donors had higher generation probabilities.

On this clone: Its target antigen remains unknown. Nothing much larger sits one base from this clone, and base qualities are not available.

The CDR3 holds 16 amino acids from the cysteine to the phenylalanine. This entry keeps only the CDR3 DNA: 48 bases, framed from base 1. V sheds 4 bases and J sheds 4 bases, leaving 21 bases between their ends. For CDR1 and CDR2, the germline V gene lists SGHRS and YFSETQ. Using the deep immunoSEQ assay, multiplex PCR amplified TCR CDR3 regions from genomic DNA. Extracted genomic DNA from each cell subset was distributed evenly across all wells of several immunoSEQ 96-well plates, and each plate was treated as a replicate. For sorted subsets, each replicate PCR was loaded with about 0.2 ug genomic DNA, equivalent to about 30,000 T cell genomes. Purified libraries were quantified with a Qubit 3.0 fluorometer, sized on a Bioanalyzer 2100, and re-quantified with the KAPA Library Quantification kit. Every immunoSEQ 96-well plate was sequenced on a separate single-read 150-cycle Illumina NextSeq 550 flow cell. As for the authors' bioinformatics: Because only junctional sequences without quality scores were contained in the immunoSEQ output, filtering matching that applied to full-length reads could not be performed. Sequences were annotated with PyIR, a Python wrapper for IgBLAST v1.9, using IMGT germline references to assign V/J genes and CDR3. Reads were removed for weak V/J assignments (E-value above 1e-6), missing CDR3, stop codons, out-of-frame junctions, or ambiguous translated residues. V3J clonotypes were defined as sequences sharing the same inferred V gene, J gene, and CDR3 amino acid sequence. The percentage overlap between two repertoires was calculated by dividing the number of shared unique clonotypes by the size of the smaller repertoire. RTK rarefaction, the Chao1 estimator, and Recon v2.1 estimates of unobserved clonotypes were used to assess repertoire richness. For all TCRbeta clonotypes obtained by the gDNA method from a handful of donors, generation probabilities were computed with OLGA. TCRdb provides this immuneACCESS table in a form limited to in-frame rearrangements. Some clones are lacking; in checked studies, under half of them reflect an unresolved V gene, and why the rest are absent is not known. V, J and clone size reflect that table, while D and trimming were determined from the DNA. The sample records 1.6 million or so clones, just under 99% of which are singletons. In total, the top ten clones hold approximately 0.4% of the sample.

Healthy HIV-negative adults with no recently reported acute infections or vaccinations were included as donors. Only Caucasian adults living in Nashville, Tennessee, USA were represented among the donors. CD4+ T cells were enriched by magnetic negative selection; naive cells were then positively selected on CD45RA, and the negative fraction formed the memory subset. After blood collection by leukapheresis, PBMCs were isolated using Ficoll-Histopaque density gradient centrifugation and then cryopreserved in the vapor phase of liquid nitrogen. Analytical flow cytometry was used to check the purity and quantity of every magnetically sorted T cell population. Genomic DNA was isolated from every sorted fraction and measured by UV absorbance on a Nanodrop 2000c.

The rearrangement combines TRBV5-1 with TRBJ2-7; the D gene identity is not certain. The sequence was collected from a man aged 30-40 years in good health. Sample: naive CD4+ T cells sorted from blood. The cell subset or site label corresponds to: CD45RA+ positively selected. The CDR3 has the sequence CASSVASPTAAYEQYF. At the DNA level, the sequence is TGCGCCAGCAGCGTGGCTAGTCCGACGGCGGCTTACGAGCAGTACTTC.